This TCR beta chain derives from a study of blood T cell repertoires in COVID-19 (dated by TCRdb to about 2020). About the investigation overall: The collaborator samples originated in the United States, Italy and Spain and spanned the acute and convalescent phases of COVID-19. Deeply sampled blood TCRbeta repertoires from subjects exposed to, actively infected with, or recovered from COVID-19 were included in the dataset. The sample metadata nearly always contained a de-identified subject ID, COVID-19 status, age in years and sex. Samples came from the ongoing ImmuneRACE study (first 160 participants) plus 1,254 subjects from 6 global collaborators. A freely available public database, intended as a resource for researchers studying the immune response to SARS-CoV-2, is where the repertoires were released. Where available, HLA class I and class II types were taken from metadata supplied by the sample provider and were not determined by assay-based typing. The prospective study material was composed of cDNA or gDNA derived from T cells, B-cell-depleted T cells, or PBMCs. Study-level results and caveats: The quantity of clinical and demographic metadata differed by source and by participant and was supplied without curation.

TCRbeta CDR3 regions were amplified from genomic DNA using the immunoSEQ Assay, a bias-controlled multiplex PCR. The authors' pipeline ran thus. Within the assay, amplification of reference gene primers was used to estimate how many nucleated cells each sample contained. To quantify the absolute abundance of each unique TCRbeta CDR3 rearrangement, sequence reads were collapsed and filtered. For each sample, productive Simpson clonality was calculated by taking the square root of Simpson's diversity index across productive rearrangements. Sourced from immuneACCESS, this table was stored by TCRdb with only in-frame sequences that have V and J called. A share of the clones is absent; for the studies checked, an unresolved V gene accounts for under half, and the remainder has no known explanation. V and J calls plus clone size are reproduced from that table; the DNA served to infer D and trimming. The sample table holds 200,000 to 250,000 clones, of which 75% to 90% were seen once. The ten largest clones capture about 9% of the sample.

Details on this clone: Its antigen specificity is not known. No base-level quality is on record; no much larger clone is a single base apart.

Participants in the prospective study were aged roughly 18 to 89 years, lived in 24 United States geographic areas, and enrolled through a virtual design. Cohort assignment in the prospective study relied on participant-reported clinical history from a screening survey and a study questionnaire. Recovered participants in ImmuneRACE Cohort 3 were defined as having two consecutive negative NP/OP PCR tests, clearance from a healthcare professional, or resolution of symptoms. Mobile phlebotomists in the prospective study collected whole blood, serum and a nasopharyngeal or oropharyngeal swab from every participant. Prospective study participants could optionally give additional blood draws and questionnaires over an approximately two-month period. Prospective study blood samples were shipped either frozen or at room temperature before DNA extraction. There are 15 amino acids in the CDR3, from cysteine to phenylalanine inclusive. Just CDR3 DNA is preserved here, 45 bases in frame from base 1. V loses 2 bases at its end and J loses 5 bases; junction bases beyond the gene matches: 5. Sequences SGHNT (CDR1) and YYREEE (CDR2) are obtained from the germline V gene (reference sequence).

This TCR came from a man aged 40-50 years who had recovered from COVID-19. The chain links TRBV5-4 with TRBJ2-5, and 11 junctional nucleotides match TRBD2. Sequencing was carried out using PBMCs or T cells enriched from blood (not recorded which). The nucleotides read TGTGCCAGCAGCTTCGGGGCTAGCGGGGGGGAGACCCAGTACTTC. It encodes CASSFGASGGETQYF. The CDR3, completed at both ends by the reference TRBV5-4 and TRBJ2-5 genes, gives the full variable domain ETGVTQSPTHLIKTRGQQVTLRCSSQSGHNTVSWYQQALGQGPQFIFQYYREEENGRGNFPPRFSGLQFPNYSSELNVNALELDDSALYLCASSFGASGGETQYFGPGTRLLVL.